The TCR beta chain under discussion was sequenced for a study of control samples from healthy donors and cancer patients. The protocol was immunoSEQ multiplex PCR, while the TCRdb copy is restricted to in-frame clones and leaves out a portion. Here the sample spans 60,000 to 65,000 clones, roughly 85% being singletons. With V trimmed by 6 bases and J by 2 bases, 17 bases remained unmatched. Per the germline V gene, CDR1 is LNHDA and CDR2 is SQIVND (reference sequence). The CDR3 is made up of 19 amino acids. Sequencing was performed on blood. The TCR comes from a man between 35 and 55 years old in good health. This rearrangement joins TRBV19 to TRBJ1-5; 9 nucleotides line up with TRBD1. CDR3 residues: CASRVFMGQGGIRNQPQHF. DNA of the CDR3: TGTGCCAGTAGGGTTTTCATGGGACAGGGAGGTATACGCAATCAGCCCCAGCATTTT.